Listed here are 20 T cell receptor beta chains from one sample, sequenced in a study of tumor-infiltrating lymphocytes in glioblastoma multiforme. Three nested ARM-PCR rounds with V-beta and C-beta primers built TCRB libraries. TCRdb ran MiXCR on the multiplex PCR reads and lists one entry per CDR3 protein. The table has more than 10,000 distinct CDR3 sequences, over 60% seen once. The sequenced material came from brain tumor tissue. The receptor source for this set is a male donor with glioblastoma.

On this clonotype: One end of the junction varies from germline; a read error may be responsible. The chain uses TRBV29-1 and TRBJ2-1; either TRBD1 or TRBD2 may supply D (6 bases each). Germline CDR1 SQVTM, CDR2 ANQGSEA. The CDR3 runs 14 residues. Here the CDR3 reads CGVGGRQGGNEQFF. The CDR3 DNA is TGTGGCGTTGGGGGGCGGCAAGGGGGCAATGAGCAGTTCTTC.

This clonotype was counted at least ten times. The chain combines TRBV11-2 with TRBJ1-2; D gene ambiguous. The V and J ends lost 1 base and 4 bases respectively, with 13 bases between them. The CDR3 extends over 15 amino acids. Germline CDR1 SGHAT, CDR2 FQNNGV. The CDR3, as DNA: TGTGCCAGCAGCTTAGGAATCCTGGGAAGCTATGGCTACACCTTC. This gives the protein CASSLGILGSYGYTF. The variable domain in full, with the rest retrieved from reference TRBV11-2 and TRBJ1-2, is EAGVAQSPRYKIIEKRQSVAFWCNPISGHATLYWYQQILGQGPKLLIQFQNNGVVDDSQLPKDRFSAERLKGVDSTLKIQPAKLEDSAVYLCASSLGILGSYGYTFGSGTRLTVV.

The V call is TRBV11-2, the J call TRBJ1-1; the D gene is possibly TRBD1 (6 bases). The germline V and J ends were trimmed by 7 bases and 1 base, with 16 bases remaining between them. Germline V lookup: CDR1 SGHAT, CDR2 FQNNGV. The CDR3 loop spans 15 amino acids. CDR3 sequence (DNA): TGTGCCAGCACGAGGATGAGGGGACAGAACACTGAAGCTTTCTTT. This gives the protein CASTRMRGQNTEAFF.

This clonotype showed up just a few times. The chain carries TRBV29-1 and TRBJ1-5, with 7 bases identical to TRBD1. Looked up from germline, CDR1 is SQVTM and CDR2 is ANQGSEA. The CDR3 is made up of 13 amino acids. This chain's CDR3 is CSATGQDDQPQHF. The CDR3, as DNA: TGCAGTGCTACCGGACAGGACGATCAGCCCCAGCATTTT.

Comments on this clonotype: A junction end diverges from the germline sequence, so it may reflect a read error. This chain links TRBV6-1 with TRBJ2-1; D gene unclear. From germline, CDR1 is MNHNS and CDR2 SASEGT. This CDR3 has 15 amino acids. CDR3 nucleotide sequence: TGTGCCAGCAATGAGGAAGTCGTAGCATACAGTGAGCAGTTCTTC. Translation: CASNEEVVAYSEQFF.

To note about this clonotype: This CDR3 fails to terminate in the conserved phenylalanine or tryptophan, so it likely reflects a read error. The chain is built from TRBV13 and TRBJ2-1, with a weak D call TRBD1 (5 bases). V was clipped by 4 bases and J by 8 bases, with 15 bases between them. There are 14 residues in the CDR3. CDR1 is PRHDT, CDR2 FYEKMQ, per germline (reference sequence). The CDR3 region is CASSSTVRRDEQFS. As DNA, the CDR3 is TGTGCCAGCAGCTCGACAGTCCGGCGCGATGAGCAGTTCTCC.

CDR3 bases: TGTGCCAGTCAAGAATTAGTGGAGGTCGAGCAGTACTTC. Translation: CASQELVEVEQYF. V is TRBV11-2 and J is TRBJ2-7, with D possibly matching TRBD2 (5 bases). Germline V gene sequence: CDR1 SGHAT, CDR2 FQNNGV. V was cut by 9 bases and J by 6 bases, with 18 bases left in between. The CDR3 is 13 amino acids.

This clonotype is classed as medium-sized. The V gene is TRBV29-1, the J gene TRBJ2-7, with 12 bases fitting TRBD2. This CDR3 spans 15 amino acids. The trim removed 4 bases at V and 0 bases at J, leaving 4 bases unmatched. CDR1 is SQVTM and CDR2 is ANQGSEA in the germline V gene. Here the CDR3 reads CSVAGLAGSSYEQYF. DNA of the CDR3: TGCAGCGTTGCCGGACTAGCGGGGAGCTCCTACGAGCAGTACTTC.

The chain combines TRBV4-2 with TRBJ1-1; D is ambiguous. The CDR3 loop spans 13 amino acids. CDR1 and CDR2 from the germline V gene are LGHNA and YNFKEQ. V was pared by 6 bases and J by 5 bases, with 13 bases between. The CDR3 sequence: CASSRESETEAFF. For the CDR3, the DNA is TGTGCCAGCAGTCGAGAGTCAGAAACTGAAGCTTTCTTT.

On this clonotype: The CDR3 carries no conserved terminal phenylalanine or tryptophan, so it likely arises from a read error. The genes are TRBV4-1 and TRBJ1-1; unclear D gene. The CDR3 is 17 amino acids. Germline V gives CDR1 MGHRA, CDR2 YSYEKL. Between the trimmed V and J ends, which lost 0 bases and 4 bases, there was a span of 18 bases. The CDR3 DNA is TGCGCCAGCAGCCAAGACGAATGGTCTGTGACGGCCACTGAAGCTTTCCTT. Translated, it gives CASSQDEWSVTATEAFL.

Ten or more counts support this clonotype. A much bigger clone sits one base away, suggesting this may be a read error. The V call is TRBV4-2, the J call TRBJ1-1; D remains unclear. Per germline, CDR1 LGHNA and CDR2 YNFKEQ. This CDR3 contains 13 residues. V gave up 0 bases and J gave up 6 bases, with 8 bases separating them. The CDR3, as DNA: TGTGCCAGCAGCCAAGAGTCAGAAGCTGAAGCTTTCTTT. Protein: CASSQESEAEAFF.

The V call is TRBV11-3, the J call TRBJ2-4; maybe TRBD2 (5 bases). Deletions cut 2 bases from V and 8 bases from J, with 16 bases between. Germline V gene sequence: CDR1 SGHNT, CDR2 YENEEA. The CDR3 has 15 amino acids. For the CDR3, the DNA is TGTGCCAGCAGCTTAACCGGTAAGGAGGATGACATTCAGTACTTC. As protein: CASSLTGKEDDIQYF.

V is TRBV11-2 and J is TRBJ2-2; perhaps TRBD2 as D (5 bases). CDR1 is SGHAT and CDR2 is FQNNGV in the germline V gene. CDR3 size: 15 residues. V was shortened by 5 bases and J by 5 bases, with 15 bases between the two germline ends. CDR3 in amino acids: CASSRRRLDTGELFF. The CDR3 DNA sequence: TGTGCCAGCAGCAGAAGGAGGCTGGATACCGGGGAGCTGTTTTTT.

Turning to this clonotype: One end of the junction fails to match germline, which may point to a read error. The chain joins TRBV20-1 to TRBJ2-3, with 10 bases aligning to TRBD2. This CDR3 has 20 residues. The V gene's germline CDR1 is DFQATT and CDR2 SNEGSKA (reference sequence). DNA for the CDR3: TGCAGTGCTAGTTGCCCCGGACAAGCGGGAGGGCCGAGTAGCACAGATAGGCAGTATTTT. This codes for CSASCPGQAGGPSSTDRQYF.

In this sample, this clonotype turned up a few times. The rearrangement joins TRBV7-3 to TRBJ2-1, with 15 bases matching TRBD2. CDR3 length equals 19 residues. Germline CDR1 reads SGHTA; CDR2 reads FQGTGA. Trimming removed 1 base from V and 8 bases from J; junction bases left unmatched: 12. The CDR3 DNA reads TGTGCCAGCAGCTTAAATCCCCCCGGACTAGCGGGAGGGCTCCATGAGCAGTTCTTC. The encoded protein is CASSLNPPGLAGGLHEQFF.

By proportion, this clonotype is medium-sized (0.01 to 0.1%). The genes are TRBV7-8 and TRBJ2-7, with 7 bases that match TRBD2. The CDR3 is 14 amino acids. Trimming removed 0 bases from V and 4 bases from J; junction bases left unmatched: 3. The germline CDR1 and CDR2 sequences are SGHVS and FQNEAQ. CDR3 sequence reads: CASSLATGGYEQYF. The DNA for the CDR3 is TGTGCCAGCAGCTTAGCGACGGGGGGTTACGAGCAGTACTTC. The variable domain in full, completed from reference TRBV7-8 and TRBJ2-7, reads GAGVSQSPRYKVAKRGQDVALRCDPISGHVSLFWYQQALGQGPEFLTYFQNEAQLDKSGLPSDRFFAERPEGSVSTLKIQRTQQEDSAVYLCASSLATGGYEQYFGPGTRLTVT.

This clonotype rates as medium-sized. The J gene is TRBJ2-3, the V gene TRBV10-2, with D unresolved. The CDR3 has 14 amino acids. The germline V and J ends were trimmed by 7 bases and 1 base, with 12 bases remaining between them. Germline V gene sequence: CDR1 WSHSY, CDR2 SAAADI. Here the CDR3 reads CASTRSDRTDTQYF. In DNA, the CDR3 is TGCGCCAGCACCCGGAGCGACCGCACAGATACGCAGTATTTT.

The J gene is TRBJ2-3, the V gene TRBV12-3 or TRBV12-4, with D unclear. Trimming stripped 4 bases from V and 4 bases from J, with 6 bases between. CDR3 length: 12 residues. Here the CDR3 DNA reads TGTGCCAGCAGTTACCGGGCAGATACGCAGTATTTT. This translates into CASSYRADTQYF.

V gene TRBV29-1 combines with J gene TRBJ1-1, with TRBD1 matching 8 bases. The CDR3 covers 12 residues. The V segment lost 6 bases and the J segment 6 bases; nucleotides outside the gene matches: 6. CDR1 is SQVTM, CDR2 ANQGSEA, per germline. CDR3: CSVRQGTPEAFF. The CDR3 DNA sequence: TGCAGCGTGAGACAGGGGACCCCTGAAGCTTTCTTT.

With respect to this clonotype: A read error is likely, as this CDR3 ends without the conserved phenylalanine or tryptophan. The chain is built from TRBV20-1 and TRBJ2-7; 10 bases fit TRBD2. Trimming took 4 bases from V and 9 from J; bases not matched to a gene: 12. Germline CDR1 and CDR2: DFQATT and SNEGSKA (reference sequence). This CDR3 region has 14 residues. CDR3 protein: CSAKSWTSGNGQYL. The CDR3 nucleotides are TGCAGTGCTAAAAGCTGGACTAGCGGCAACGGGCAGTACCTC.